The rows below give T cell receptor beta chains drawn from one sample of a study of blood T cell repertoires in COVID-19. Data came from immunoSEQ multiplex PCR; TCRdb stores just in-frame clones and leaves some out. The sample records fewer than 80,000 clones, 70% to 90% being singletons. The sample consisted of peripheral blood. The receptors were gathered from an elderly man with COVID-19, enrolled during active disease. Each CDR3 is given with its conserved first and last residue. D genes are given only for firm matches. Not all rows give a size; the values are once, few, many and, for expanded clones, a class.

j_gene,v_gene,abundance,d_gene,len,CDR3nt,CDR3aa
TRBJ1-1,TRBV5-6,NA,NA,11,TGTGCCAGCAGCTTTCGCGGTGAAGCTTTCTTT,CASSFRGEAFF
TRBJ1-2,TRBV5-8,once,NA,13,TGTGCCAGCAGCGTCTCAGGGGCCCATGGCTACACCTTC,CASSVSGAHGYTF
TRBJ2-5,TRBV9,NA,NA,15,TGTGCCAGCAGCCCCCGGGTTGGGTACCAAGAGACCCAGTACTTC,CASSPRVGYQETQYF
TRBJ2-5,TRBV3-1/TRBV3-2,NA,TRBD1,14,TGTGCCAGCAGCCAATTAGACAGGGAAGAGACCCAGTACTTC,CASSQLDREETQYF
TRBJ2-4,TRBV18,NA,TRBD1,14,TGTGCCAGCTCACCGATGGACAGGGAGGACATTCAGTACTTC,CASSPMDREDIQYF
TRBJ2-7,TRBV11-3,NA,NA,15,TGTGCCAGCAGCTTTACGACAGTCTATCTACGTGAGCAGTACTTC,CASSFTTVYLREQYF
TRBJ1-3,TRBV6-1,NA,TRBD1,16,TGTGCCAGCAGTGGAGAGGGGGCCTGGTGGGGAAACACCATATATTTT,CASSGEGAWWGNTIYF
TRBJ2-3,TRBV19,NA,NA,17,TGTGCCAGTAGTCTACTTAGGGGTACAGAGGGCACAGATACGCAGTATTTT,CASSLLRGTEGTDTQYF
TRBJ2-7,TRBV4-1,NA,TRBD2,15,TGCGCCAGCAGCCAAGAGTGGGGAGGGGAATACGAGCAGTACTTC,CASSQEWGGEYEQYF
TRBJ2-7,TRBV19,few,TRBD2,15,TGTGCCAGTACCCCGACTAGCGGGCCTTCCTACGAGCAGTACTTC,CASTPTSGPSYEQYF
TRBJ2-1,TRBV18,NA,NA,16,TGTGCCAGCTCACCAGGGCTGAGGGGGGGCAAGAATGAGCAGTTCTTC,CASSPGLRGGKNEQFF
TRBJ1-1,TRBV6-6,NA,NA,13,TGTGCCAGCAGTTACTTTGACTCTACTGAAGCTTTCTTT,CASSYFDSTEAFF
TRBJ1-5,TRBV19,NA,TRBD1,15,TGTGCCAGTAGTATGGGAAGGGGGCCTTTTCAGCCCCAGCATTTT,CASSMGRGPFQPQHF
TRBJ1-1,TRBV11-2,few,NA,14,TGTGCCAGCAGCTTTCCCAGGGTGAACACTGAAGCTTTCTTT,CASSFPRVNTEAFF
TRBJ2-7,TRBV6-2/TRBV6-3,NA,NA,18,TGTGCCAGCAGTTCCGCCTTGTTTAACGACAGGCCAACCTACGAGCAGTACTTC,CASSSALFNDRPTYEQYF
TRBJ2-6,TRBV6-5,NA,NA,15,TGTGCCAGCAGGCTTGGCGGTGCTGGGGCCAACGTCCTGACTTTC,CASRLGGAGANVLTF
TRBJ1-2,TRBV6-5,NA,NA,14,TGTGCCAGCAGTTACTCGATGCAGGGTGGCGGCTACACCTTC,CASSYSMQGGGYTF
TRBJ2-3,TRBV5-1,once,TRBD1,14,TGCGCCAGCAGCTTTTCGACAGGGCCAGATACGCAGTATTTT,CASSFSTGPDTQYF
TRBJ1-2,TRBV18,NA,NA,15,TGTGCCAGCTCACCACCGGAGGGATCCCGCTATGGCTACACCTTC,CASSPPEGSRYGYTF
TRBJ1-6,TRBV7-8,NA,TRBD1,13,TGTGCCAGCACAAGTCAGGGGGTTTCACCCCTCCACTTT,CASTSQGVSPLHF
TRBJ2-2,TRBV4-2,NA,TRBD2,16,TGTGCCAGCAGCCAAGGGCGGGGGGGCCGGAGCGGGGAGCTGTTTTTT,CASSQGRGGRSGELFF
TRBJ1-2,TRBV12-5,NA,TRBD1,13,TGTGCTAGTGGTCCCGACCCTCGGGACAGCCTGGCCTTC,CASGPDPRDSLAF
TRBJ1-2,TRBV24-1,NA,NA,14,TGTGCCACCAGTGATACCGGGACAAACTATGGCTACACCTTC,CATSDTGTNYGYTF
TRBJ2-7,TRBV7-9,NA,NA,15,TGTGCCAGCAGCTTAGCCTACGGTGTTACCTACGAGCAGTACTTC,CASSLAYGVTYEQYF
TRBJ2-5,TRBV28,NA,NA,15,TGTGCCAGCAGTTCCCGGACCCGGAGGATAGAGACCCAGTACTTC,CASSSRTRRIETQYF
TRBJ2-2,TRBV7-2,NA,NA,15,TGTGCCAGCAGCTTAGTACAACCGAACACCGGGGAGCTGTTTTTT,CASSLVQPNTGELFF
TRBJ2-3,TRBV6-5,NA,NA,12,TGTGCCAGCGGAGAGTGGCTAGATACGCAGTATTTT,CASGEWLDTQYF
TRBJ1-3,TRBV28,NA,NA,16,TGTGCCAGCAGTTTCCCGACAGCTCTCTCTGGAAACACCATATATTTT,CASSFPTALSGNTIYF
TRBJ1-1,TRBV10-3,NA,TRBD1,15,TGTGCCATCAGTGGCGGGACAGGGAGTGACACTGAAGCTTTCTTT,CAISGGTGSDTEAFF
TRBJ2-7,TRBV5-1,NA,NA,15,TGCGCCAGCAGCTTAGGGGCTGGGTTATCCTACGAGCAGTACTTC,CASSLGAGLSYEQYF
TRBJ1-1,TRBV12-3/TRBV12-4,few,NA,13,TGTGCCAGCAGTTTAGCGGGGGGGACTGAAGCTTTCTTT,CASSLAGGTEAFF
TRBJ2-5,TRBV13,NA,NA,16,TGTGCCAGCAGCTTCCCGACAGGCGACAAAGGAGAGACCCAGTACTTC,CASSFPTGDKGETQYF
TRBJ2-1,TRBV6-2/TRBV6-3,NA,TRBD2,18,TGTGCCAGCAGTTACCTCCCGGGGGGGCCGCCGGTTGGCAATGAGCAGTTCTTC,CASSYLPGGPPVGNEQFF
TRBJ2-2,TRBV27,NA,NA,12,TGTGCCAGCAGTCCCGGGTCGGGAAGGCTGTTTTTT,CASSPGSGRLFF
TRBJ1-5,TRBV18,NA,TRBD1,14,TGTGCCAGCTCACCCGGGACAGGGAATCAGCCCCAGCATTTT,CASSPGTGNQPQHF
TRBJ2-5,TRBV6-1,few,TRBD2,17,TGTGCCAGCAGTGCTCGGAGATTAGCGGGGGGAGCAGAGACCCAGTACTTC,CASSARRLAGGAETQYF
TRBJ2-1,TRBV29-1,NA,NA,13,TGCAGCGTTGGAGCGTTCTCCTACAATGAGCAGTTCTTC,CSVGAFSYNEQFF
TRBJ1-1,TRBV3-1/TRBV3-2,NA,NA,14,TGTGCCAGCAGCCAAGAGGTGGGGGGGTCTGAAGCTTTCTTT,CASSQEVGGSEAFF
TRBJ1-1,TRBV5-4,NA,NA,16,TGTGCCAGCAGCTGGACGCTTGGACAGCCGAACACTGAAGCTTTCTTT,CASSWTLGQPNTEAFF
TRBJ1-4,TRBV6-6,NA,TRBD1,15,TGTGCCAGCAGTCGACAGGGGGCGGCGGGCGAAAAACTGTTTTTT,CASSRQGAAGEKLFF
TRBJ1-4,TRBV4-1,NA,TRBD1,19,TGCGCCAGCAGCCATAGACAGGGGCAGGGTGGAACAACTAATGAAAAACTGTTTTTT,CASSHRQGQGGTTNEKLFF
TRBJ1-2,TRBV7-9,NA,TRBD1,14,TGTGCCAGCAGGTATCAGGGGGCGGAGTATGGCTACACCTTC,CASRYQGAEYGYTF
TRBJ1-2,TRBV19,NA,TRBD1,14,TGTGCCAGTAGGCGGACAGGGGGGAACTATGGCTACACCTTC,CASRRTGGNYGYTF
TRBJ1-4,TRBV19,NA,TRBD1,19,TGTGCCAGTAGAAGGGGGACAGGGGGTTCAATTGCAACTAATGAAAAACTGTTTTTT,CASRRGTGGSIATNEKLFF
TRBJ2-5,TRBV11-1,once,TRBD2,16,TGTGCCAGCAGCACGAGACTAGCGGGGGGGCAAGAGACCCAGTACTTC,CASSTRLAGGQETQYF
TRBJ1-1,TRBV5-1,NA,TRBD1,15,TGCGCCAGCAGCCCGGGGACAGCCTATAGCACTGAAGCTTTCTTT,CASSPGTAYSTEAFF
TRBJ1-5,TRBV9,NA,NA,15,TGTGCCAGCAGCCCGATGGGGCTTTACAATCAGCCCCAGCATTTT,CASSPMGLYNQPQHF
TRBJ1-2,TRBV15,NA,NA,12,TGTGCCACCAGCAGAGATCGCCAGGGGAAGACCTTC,CATSRDRQGKTF
TRBJ2-7,TRBV18,once,NA,13,TGTGCCAGCTCACCACGGGGGCGCCACGAGCAGTACTTC,CASSPRGRHEQYF
TRBJ2-5,TRBV6-5,NA,NA,15,TGTGCCAGCAGTTACTCGACAGTTAACCAAGAGACCCAGTACTTC,CASSYSTVNQETQYF
TRBJ2-7,TRBV5-1,NA,TRBD1,15,TGCGCCAGCAGCTTGGCCTCGGGACAGGGTTTCGAGCAGTACTTC,CASSLASGQGFEQYF
TRBJ1-6,TRBV6-1,NA,NA,14,TGTGCCAGCAGTGAGTGGGCGATTAATTCACCCCTCCACTTT,CASSEWAINSPLHF
TRBJ2-6,TRBV5-8,NA,TRBD1,15,TGTGCCAGCAGCATCAGGGGGCTTGGGGCCAACGTCCTGACTTTC,CASSIRGLGANVLTF
TRBJ1-5,TRBV5-6,NA,NA,13,TGTGCCAGCAGCTTGTCGGGCAATCAGCCCCAGCATTTT,CASSLSGNQPQHF
TRBJ2-2,TRBV3-1/TRBV3-2,NA,TRBD1,15,TGTGCCAGCAGCTTCGGACAGGGGTTCACCGGGGAGCTGTTTTTT,CASSFGQGFTGELFF